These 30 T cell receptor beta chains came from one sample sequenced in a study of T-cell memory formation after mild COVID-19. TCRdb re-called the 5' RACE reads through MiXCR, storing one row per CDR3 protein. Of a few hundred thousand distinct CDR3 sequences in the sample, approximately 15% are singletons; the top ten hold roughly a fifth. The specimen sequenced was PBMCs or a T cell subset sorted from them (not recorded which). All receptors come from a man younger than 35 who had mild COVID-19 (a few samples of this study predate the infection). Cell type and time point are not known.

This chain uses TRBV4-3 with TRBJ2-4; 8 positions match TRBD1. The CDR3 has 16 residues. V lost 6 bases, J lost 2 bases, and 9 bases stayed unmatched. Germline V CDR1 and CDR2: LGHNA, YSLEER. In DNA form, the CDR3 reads TGCGCCAGCAGGCGACAGGGGCGACGTTCCAAAAACATTCAGTACTTC. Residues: CASRRQGRRSKNIQYF.

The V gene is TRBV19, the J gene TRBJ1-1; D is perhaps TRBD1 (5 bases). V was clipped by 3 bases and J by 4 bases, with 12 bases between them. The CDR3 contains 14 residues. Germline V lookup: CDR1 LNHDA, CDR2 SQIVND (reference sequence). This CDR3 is CASSIWTLGTEAFF. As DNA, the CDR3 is TGTGCCAGTAGTATTTGGACACTGGGCACTGAAGCTTTCTTT.

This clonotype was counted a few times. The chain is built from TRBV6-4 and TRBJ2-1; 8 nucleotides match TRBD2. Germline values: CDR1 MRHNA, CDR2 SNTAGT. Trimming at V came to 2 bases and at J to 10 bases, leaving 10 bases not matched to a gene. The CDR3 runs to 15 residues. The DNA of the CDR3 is TGTGCCAGCAGTGACGGCTCGGGGGGGCTTGGGGAGCAGTTCTTC. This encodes CASSDGSGGLGEQFF.

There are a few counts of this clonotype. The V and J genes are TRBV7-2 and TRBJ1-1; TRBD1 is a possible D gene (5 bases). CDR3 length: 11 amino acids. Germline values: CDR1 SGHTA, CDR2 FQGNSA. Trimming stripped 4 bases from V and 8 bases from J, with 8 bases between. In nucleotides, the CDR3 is TGTGCCAGCAGCTGGGGCGGGGAAGCTTTCTTT. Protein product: CASSWGGEAFF.

The DNA for the CDR3 is TGTGCCACCAGCAGACAGGGGAGCACAGATACGCAGTATTTT. It is translated as CATSRQGSTDTQYF. This chain joins TRBV15 and TRBJ2-3; TRBD1 is a possible D gene (6 bases). CDR1 is LNHNV and CDR2 is YYDKDF in the germline V gene (reference sequence). CDR3 length equals 14 residues. V lost 2 bases, J lost 0 bases, and 6 bases lay in between.

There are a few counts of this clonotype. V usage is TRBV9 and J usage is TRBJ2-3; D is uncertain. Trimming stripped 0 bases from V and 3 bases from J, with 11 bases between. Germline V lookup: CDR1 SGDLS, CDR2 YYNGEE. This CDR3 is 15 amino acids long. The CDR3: CASSVAKVTTDTQYF. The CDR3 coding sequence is TGTGCCAGCAGCGTAGCTAAAGTGACAACAGATACGCAGTATTTT.

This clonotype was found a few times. In nucleotides, the CDR3 is TGTGCTAGTGGTTGGGACGGAGGGCGGTACCAAGAGACCCAGTACTTC. Residues: CASGWDGGRYQETQYF. V and J are TRBV12-5 and TRBJ2-5, with D possibly matching TRBD2 (6 bases). Trimming shortened V by 4 bases and J by 0 bases, and 15 bases separated the two germline ends. The CDR3 loop spans 16 amino acids. Germline CDR1 and CDR2: LGHNT and FRNRAP. Full variable domain (remainder filled in from reference TRBV12-5 and TRBJ2-5): DARVTQTPRHKVTEMGQEVTMRCQPILGHNTVFWYRQTMMQGLELLAYFRNRAPLDDSGMPKDRFSAEMPDATLATLKIQPSEPRDSAVYFCASGWDGGRYQETQYFGPGTRLLVL.

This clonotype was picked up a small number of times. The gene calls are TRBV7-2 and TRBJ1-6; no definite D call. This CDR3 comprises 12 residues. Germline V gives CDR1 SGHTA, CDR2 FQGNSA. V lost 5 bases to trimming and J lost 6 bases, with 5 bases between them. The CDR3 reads CASSRFNSPLHF. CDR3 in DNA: TGTGCCAGCAGCCGTTTTAATTCACCCCTCCACTTT.

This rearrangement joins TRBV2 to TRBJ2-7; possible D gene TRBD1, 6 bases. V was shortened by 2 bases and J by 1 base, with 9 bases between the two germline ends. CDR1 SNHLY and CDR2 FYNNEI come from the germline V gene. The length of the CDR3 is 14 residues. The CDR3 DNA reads TGTGCCAGCAGTGAACAGGGGATGTCCTACGAGCAGTACTTC. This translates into CASSEQGMSYEQYF.

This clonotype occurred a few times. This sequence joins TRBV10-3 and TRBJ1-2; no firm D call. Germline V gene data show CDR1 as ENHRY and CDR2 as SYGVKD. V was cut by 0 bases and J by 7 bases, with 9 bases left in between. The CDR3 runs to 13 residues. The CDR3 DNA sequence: TGTGCCATCAGTGAGTCCCGCGCCTTTGGCTACACCTTC. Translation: CAISESRAFGYTF.

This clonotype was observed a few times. CDR3 nucleotides: TGCGCCAGCAGCCCGCGCTCTGAAAGCGGGGCTCGCTACGAGCAGTACTTC. Translated, it gives CASSPRSESGARYEQYF. The genes are TRBV4-1 and TRBJ2-7; 7 nucleotides agree with TRBD2. Trimming at V came to 4 bases and at J to 3 bases, leaving 15 bases not matched to a gene. The CDR3 consists of 17 residues. In germline, CDR1 is MGHRA, CDR2 YSYEKL.

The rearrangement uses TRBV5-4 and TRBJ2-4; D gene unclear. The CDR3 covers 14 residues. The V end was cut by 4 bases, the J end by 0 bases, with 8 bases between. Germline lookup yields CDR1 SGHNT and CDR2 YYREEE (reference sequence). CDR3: CASSSWTAKNIQYF. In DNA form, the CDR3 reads TGTGCCAGCAGCAGCTGGACAGCCAAAAACATTCAGTACTTC.

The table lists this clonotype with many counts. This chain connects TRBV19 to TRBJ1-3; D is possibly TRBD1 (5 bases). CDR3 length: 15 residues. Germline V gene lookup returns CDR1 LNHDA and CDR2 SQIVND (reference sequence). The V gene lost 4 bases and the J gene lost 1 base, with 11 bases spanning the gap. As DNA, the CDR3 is TGTGCCAGTAGTACACTCGACAGTTCTGGAAACACCATATATTTT. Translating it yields CASSTLDSSGNTIYF.

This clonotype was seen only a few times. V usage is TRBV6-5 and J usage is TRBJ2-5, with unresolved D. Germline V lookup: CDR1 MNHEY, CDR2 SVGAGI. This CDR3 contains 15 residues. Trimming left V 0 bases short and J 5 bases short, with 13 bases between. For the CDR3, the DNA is TGTGCCAGCAGTTACTCGCTGGGCTTCCGGGAGACCCAGTACTTC. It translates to CASSYSLGFRETQYF.

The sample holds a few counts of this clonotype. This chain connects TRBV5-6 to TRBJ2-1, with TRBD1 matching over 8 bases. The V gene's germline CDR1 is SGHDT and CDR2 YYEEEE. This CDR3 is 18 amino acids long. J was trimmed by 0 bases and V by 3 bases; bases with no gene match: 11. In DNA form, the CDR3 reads TGTGCCAGCAGCTCTGGGGCCAGGGGGCGAGTCTCCTACAATGAGCAGTTCTTC. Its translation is CASSSGARGRVSYNEQFF.

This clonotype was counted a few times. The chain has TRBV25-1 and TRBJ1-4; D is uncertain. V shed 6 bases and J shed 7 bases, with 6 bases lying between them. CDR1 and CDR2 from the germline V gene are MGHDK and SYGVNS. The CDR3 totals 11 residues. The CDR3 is CASREGEKLFF. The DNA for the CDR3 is TGTGCCAGCAGGGAGGGTGAAAAACTGTTTTTT.

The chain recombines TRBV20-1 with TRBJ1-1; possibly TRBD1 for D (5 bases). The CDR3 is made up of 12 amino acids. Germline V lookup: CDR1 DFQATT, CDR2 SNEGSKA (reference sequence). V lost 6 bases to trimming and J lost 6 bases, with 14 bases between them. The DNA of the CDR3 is TGCAGTGCCACGACAGTTTCCGCTGAAGCTTTCTTT. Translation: CSATTVSAEAFF.

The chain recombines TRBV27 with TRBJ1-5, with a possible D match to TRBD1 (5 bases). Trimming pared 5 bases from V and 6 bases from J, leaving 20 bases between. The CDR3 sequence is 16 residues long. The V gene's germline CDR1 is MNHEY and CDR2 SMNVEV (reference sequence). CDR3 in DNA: TGTGCCAGCAGTCCCCCATGTGAGGGGATGGGTCAGCCCCAGCATTTT. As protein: CASSPPCEGMGQPQHF.

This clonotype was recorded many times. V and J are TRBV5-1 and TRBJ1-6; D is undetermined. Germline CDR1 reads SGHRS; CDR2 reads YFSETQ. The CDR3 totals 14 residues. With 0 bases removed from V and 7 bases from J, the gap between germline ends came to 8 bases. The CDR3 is CASSLGQGNSPLHF. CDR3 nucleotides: TGCGCCAGCAGCTTGGGCCAAGGAAATTCACCCCTCCACTTT.

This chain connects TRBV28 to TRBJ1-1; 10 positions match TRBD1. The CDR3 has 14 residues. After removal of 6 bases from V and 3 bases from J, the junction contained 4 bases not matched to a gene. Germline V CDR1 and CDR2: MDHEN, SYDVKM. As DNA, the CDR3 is TGTGCCAGCAGCTCCGGGACAGGGGACACTGAAGCTTTCTTT. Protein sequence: CASSSGTGDTEAFF.

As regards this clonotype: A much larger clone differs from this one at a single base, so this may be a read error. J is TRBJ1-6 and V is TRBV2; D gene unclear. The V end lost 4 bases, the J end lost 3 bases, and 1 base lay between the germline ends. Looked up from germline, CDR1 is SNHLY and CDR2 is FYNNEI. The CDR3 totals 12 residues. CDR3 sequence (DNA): TGTGCCAGCAGTGTCTATAATTCACCCCTCCACTTT. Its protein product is CASSVYNSPLHF.

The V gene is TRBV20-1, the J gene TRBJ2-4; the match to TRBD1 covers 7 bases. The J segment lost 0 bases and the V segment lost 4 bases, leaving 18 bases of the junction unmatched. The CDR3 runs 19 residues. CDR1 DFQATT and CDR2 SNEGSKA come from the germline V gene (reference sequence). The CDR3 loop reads CSATPLGDRRTRAKNIQYF. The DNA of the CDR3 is TGCAGTGCTACCCCGCTGGGGGACAGACGTACCAGAGCCAAAAACATTCAGTACTTC.

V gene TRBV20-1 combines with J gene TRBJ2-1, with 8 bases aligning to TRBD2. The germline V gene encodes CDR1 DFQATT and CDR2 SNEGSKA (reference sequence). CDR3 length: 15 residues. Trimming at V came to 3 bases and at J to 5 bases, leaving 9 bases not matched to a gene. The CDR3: CSARFPLAGHNEQFF. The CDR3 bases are TGCAGTGCTAGGTTCCCCCTAGCGGGCCACAATGAGCAGTTCTTC.

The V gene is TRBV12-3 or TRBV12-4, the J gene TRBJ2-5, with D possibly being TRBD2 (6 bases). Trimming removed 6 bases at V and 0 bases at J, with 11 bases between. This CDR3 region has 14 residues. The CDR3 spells CASRPGEYQETQYF. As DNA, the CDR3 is TGTGCCAGCAGACCGGGGGAGTACCAAGAGACCCAGTACTTC.

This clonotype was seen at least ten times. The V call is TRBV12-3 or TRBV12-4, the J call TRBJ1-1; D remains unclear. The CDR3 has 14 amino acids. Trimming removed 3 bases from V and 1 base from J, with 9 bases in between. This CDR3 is CASSFMIRNTEAFF. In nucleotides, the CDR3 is TGTGCCAGCAGTTTTATGATCAGGAACACTGAAGCTTTCTTT.

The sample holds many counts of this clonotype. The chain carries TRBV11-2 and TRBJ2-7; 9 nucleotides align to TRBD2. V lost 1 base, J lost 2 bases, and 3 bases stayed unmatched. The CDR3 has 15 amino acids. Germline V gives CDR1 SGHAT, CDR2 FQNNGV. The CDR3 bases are TGTGCCAGCAGCTTAGTGTCTAGCGGGGCCTACGAGCAGTACTTC. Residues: CASSLVSSGAYEQYF.

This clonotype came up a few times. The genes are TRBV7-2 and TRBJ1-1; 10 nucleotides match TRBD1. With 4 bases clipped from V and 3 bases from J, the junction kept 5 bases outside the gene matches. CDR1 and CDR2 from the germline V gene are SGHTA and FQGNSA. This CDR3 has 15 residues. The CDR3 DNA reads TGTGCCAGCAGCTCGACAGGGGGCTGGTACACTGAAGCTTTCTTT. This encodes CASSSTGGWYTEAFF.

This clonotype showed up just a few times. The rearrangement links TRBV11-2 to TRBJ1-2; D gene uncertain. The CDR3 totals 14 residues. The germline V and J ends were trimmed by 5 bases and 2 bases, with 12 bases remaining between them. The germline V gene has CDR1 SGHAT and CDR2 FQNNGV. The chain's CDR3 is CASSPLRGNYGYTF. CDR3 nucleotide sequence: TGTGCCAGCAGCCCCCTGCGCGGGAACTATGGCTACACCTTC. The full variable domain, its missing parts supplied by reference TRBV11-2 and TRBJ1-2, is EAGVAQSPRYKIIEKRQSVAFWCNPISGHATLYWYQQILGQGPKLLIQFQNNGVVDDSQLPKDRFSAERLKGVDSTLKIQPAKLEDSAVYLCASSPLRGNYGYTFGSGTRLTVV.

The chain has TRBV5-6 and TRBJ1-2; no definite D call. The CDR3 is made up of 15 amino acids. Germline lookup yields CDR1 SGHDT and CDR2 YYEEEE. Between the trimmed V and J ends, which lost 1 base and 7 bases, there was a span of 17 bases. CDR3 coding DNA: TGTGCCAGCAGCTTGTTGGGCGGAATGGGTTTTGGCTACACCTTC. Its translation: CASSLLGGMGFGYTF. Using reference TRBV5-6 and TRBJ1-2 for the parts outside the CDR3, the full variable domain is DAGVTQSPTHLIKTRGQQVTLRCSPKSGHDTVSWYQQALGQGPQFIFQYYEEEERQRGNFPDRFSGHQFPNYSSELNVNALLLGDSALYLCASSLLGGMGFGYTFGSGTRLTVV.

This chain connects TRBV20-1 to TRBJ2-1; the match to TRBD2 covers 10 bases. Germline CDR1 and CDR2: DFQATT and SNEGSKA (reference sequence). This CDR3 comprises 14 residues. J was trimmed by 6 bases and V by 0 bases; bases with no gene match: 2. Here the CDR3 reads CSARDLAGVNEQFF. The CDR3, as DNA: TGCAGTGCTAGAGACCTAGCGGGGGTCAATGAGCAGTTCTTC.